Shown below are 7 T cell receptor beta chains from a single sample sequenced in a study of a mutant IDH1 vaccine in newly diagnosed glioma. Their antigens remain unidentified. Measured with immunoSEQ multiplex PCR; TCRdb has only the in-frame clones, and not every one. The sample shows approximately 50,000 clones, roughly 80% of them seen only once. The time point was: week 47, end of study. Vaccination used 300 ug of mutant IDH1 20-mer peptide per dose, with topical imiquimod. The sample consisted of PBMCs, taken from a glioma patient whose treatment included an IDH1 peptide vaccine. These receptors were collected from a woman aged 45-60 years with glioma.

V usage is TRBV5-4 and J usage is TRBJ2-2; TRBD1 or TRBD2 may be the D gene (5 bases each). This CDR3 region has 18 residues. CDR1 is SGHNT, CDR2 YYREEE, per germline (reference sequence). The V gene lost 1 base and the J gene lost 0 bases, with 16 bases spanning the gap. The CDR3 region is CASSLLIGTSANTGELFF. CDR3 nucleotide sequence: TGTGCCAGCAGCTTGCTTATTGGGACGTCCGCGAACACCGGGGAGCTGTTTTTT.

The chain combines TRBV18 with TRBJ1-6; 7 nucleotides line up with TRBD1. The V gene's germline CDR1 is KGHSH and CDR2 LQKENI. The CDR3 totals 15 residues. V gave up 3 bases and J gave up 6 bases; unmatched junction bases: 5. The CDR3 DNA reads TGTGCCAGCTCACCGGGGACAGCCTTTAATTCACCCCTCCACTTT. Its protein product is CASSPGTAFNSPLHF.

In its sample, this clone was seen once. The chain carries TRBV27 and TRBJ1-1, with TRBD1 as a possible D gene (6 bases). V was trimmed by 9 bases and J by 1 base, leaving 18 bases between them. Per germline, CDR1 MNHEY and CDR2 SMNVEV (reference sequence). The length of the CDR3 is 15 residues. The CDR3 DNA reads as TGTGCCAGTACAGGGAACGTACTCGGGAACACTGAAGCTTTCTTT. Protein product: CASTGNVLGNTEAFF.

The V call is TRBV7-8, the J call TRBJ1-1; D unresolved. This CDR3 has 13 amino acids. Deletions cut 3 bases from V and 0 bases from J, with 5 bases between. CDR1 SGHVS and CDR2 FQNEAQ come from the germline V gene. This CDR3 reads CASSFGMNTEAFF. CDR3 DNA sequence: TGTGCCAGCAGCTTCGGGATGAACACTGAAGCTTTCTTT.

The chain is built from TRBV2 and TRBJ1-1, with TRBD1 as a possible D gene (5 bases). Trimming removed 8 bases from V and 7 bases from J, with 17 bases in between. CDR3 length: 13 amino acids. Germline V gene lookup returns CDR1 SNHLY and CDR2 FYNNEI. The CDR3 loop is CASLRVRDFEAFF. The CDR3 nucleotides are TGTGCCAGCCTCAGGGTCCGGGACTTTGAAGCTTTCTTT.

The chain carries TRBV4-2 and TRBJ2-5; TRBD2 agrees at 10 bases. The germline V gene encodes CDR1 LGHNA and CDR2 YNFKEQ. The CDR3 runs 17 residues. V was clipped by 4 bases and J by 0 bases; unmatched bases: 8. The CDR3 coding sequence is TGTGCCAGCAGCCTCCGACTAGCGGGCTCGAACCAAGAGACCCAGTACTTC. Translating it yields CASSLRLAGSNQETQYF.

The rearrangement uses TRBV5-1 and TRBJ1-2; TRBD1 matches at 10 bases. The J segment lost 2 bases and the V segment lost 3 bases, leaving 10 bases of the junction unmatched. The CDR3 is 17 amino acids. In germline, CDR1 is SGHRS, CDR2 YFSETQ. CDR3: CASSYGTGAIPNYGYTF. The CDR3 DNA is TGCGCCAGCAGCTATGGGACAGGGGCGATCCCGAACTATGGCTACACCTTC.